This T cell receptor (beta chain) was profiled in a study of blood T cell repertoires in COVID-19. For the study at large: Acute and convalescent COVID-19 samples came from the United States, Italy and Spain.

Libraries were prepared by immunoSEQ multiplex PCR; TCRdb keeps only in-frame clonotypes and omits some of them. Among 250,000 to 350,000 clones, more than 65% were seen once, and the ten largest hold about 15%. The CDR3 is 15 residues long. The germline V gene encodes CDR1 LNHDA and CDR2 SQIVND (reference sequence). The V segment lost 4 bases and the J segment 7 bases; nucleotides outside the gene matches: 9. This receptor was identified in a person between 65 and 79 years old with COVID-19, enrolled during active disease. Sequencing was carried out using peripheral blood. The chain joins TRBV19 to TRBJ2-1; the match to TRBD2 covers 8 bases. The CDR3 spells CASSTERERRNEQFF. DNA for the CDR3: TGTGCCAGTAGTACCGAGCGGGAGAGAAGGAATGAGCAGTTCTTC.